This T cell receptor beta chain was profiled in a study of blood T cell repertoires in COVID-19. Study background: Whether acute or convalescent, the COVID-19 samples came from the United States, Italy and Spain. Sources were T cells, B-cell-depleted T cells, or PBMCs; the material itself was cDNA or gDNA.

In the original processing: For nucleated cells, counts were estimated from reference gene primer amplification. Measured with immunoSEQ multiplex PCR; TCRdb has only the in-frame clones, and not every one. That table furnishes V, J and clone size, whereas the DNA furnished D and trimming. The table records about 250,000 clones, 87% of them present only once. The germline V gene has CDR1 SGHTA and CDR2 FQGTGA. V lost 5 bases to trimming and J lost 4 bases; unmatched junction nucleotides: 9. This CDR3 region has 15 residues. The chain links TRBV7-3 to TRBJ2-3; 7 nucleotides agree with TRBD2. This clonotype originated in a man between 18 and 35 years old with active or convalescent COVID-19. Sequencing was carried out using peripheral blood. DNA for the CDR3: TGTGCCAGCAGCCTCGGGGGGTATTCGGCAGATACGCAGTATTTT. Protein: CASSLGGYSADTQYF.